These T cell receptor beta chains were read from a single sample in a study of vaccination and CD4 T cells after COVID-19. TCRdb reanalysed the PCR reads using MiXCR and keeps one entry per CDR3 protein. The table has roughly 19,000 distinct CDR3 sequences, roughly 50% seen once. What these receptors recognize is not known. The specimen sequenced was CD4+ T cells from blood, cultured in vitro. The receptors shown here come from a human donor who had recovered from COVID-19. Both conserved end residues are part of each CDR3. D genes are given only for firm matches. Expanded clones are given a class, and other clones once, few, many or no size at all.

V	size	J	D	CDR3	DNA
TRBV10-3	-	TRBJ2-3	-	CAIKGGTDTQYF	TGTGCCATCAAGGGGGGCACAGATACGCAGTATTTT
TRBV5-4	-	TRBJ1-5	TRBD1	CASSLQGDSNQPQHF	TGTGCCAGCAGCTTGCAGGGGGATAGCAATCAGCCCCAGCATTTT
TRBV3-1	-	TRBJ1-6	-	CASSQAAVSPLHF	TGTGCCAGCAGCCAAGCGGCGGTATCACCCCTCCACTTT
TRBV28	-	TRBJ1-2	-	CASSWDHGYTF	TGTGCCAGCAGTTGGGACCATGGCTACACCTTC
TRBV27	few	TRBJ2-7	-	CASSLSVAVRYEQYF	TGTGCCAGCAGTTTATCGGTAGCGGTCCGCTACGAGCAGTACTTC
TRBV19	-	TRBJ2-1	TRBD2	CASKPGLATNEQFF	TGTGCCAGTAAGCCGGGACTAGCGACAAATGAGCAGTTCTTC
TRBV5-1	-	TRBJ2-1	-	CASSLGQNEQFF	TGCGCCAGCAGCCTAGGACAGAATGAGCAGTTCTTC
TRBV6-1	-	TRBJ2-2	TRBD1	CASRAPGQYTGELFF	TGTGCCAGCAGGGCACCGGGACAGTACACCGGGGAGCTGTTTTTT
TRBV12-3/TRBV12-4	-	TRBJ1-2	TRBD1	CASSPWDSANYGYTF	TGTGCCAGCAGTCCATGGGACAGCGCTAACTATGGCTACACCTTC
TRBV5-1	-	TRBJ2-3	TRBD1	CASSFRTGVTDTQYF	TGCGCCAGCAGCTTTCGGACAGGGGTGACAGATACGCAGTATTTT
TRBV11-2	-	TRBJ1-6	TRBD1	CASSLSGTGGLSLHF	TGTGCCAGCAGCTTATCTGGGACAGGGGGCTTATCCCTCCACTTT
TRBV5-8	-	TRBJ1-2	TRBD1	CASSFGPGQGIYGYTF	TGTGCCAGCAGCTTTGGGCCGGGACAGGGCATCTATGGCTACACCTTC
TRBV10-3	once	TRBJ2-2	-	CAIRGANTGELFF	TGTGCCATCAGGGGAGCGAACACCGGGGAGCTGTTTTTT
TRBV20-1	few	TRBJ2-3	TRBD2	CSATQRGSTDTQYF	TGCAGTGCGACTCAGCGGGGGAGCACAGATACGCAGTATTTT
TRBV25-1	-	TRBJ1-3	-	CASSYRGGNTIYF	TGTGCCAGCAGTTATCGGGGTGGAAACACCATATATTTT
TRBV30	-	TRBJ1-2	-	CAWISGLVPSYTF	TGTGCCTGGATTTCGGGGTTAGTTCCCAGCTACACCTTC
TRBV12-3/TRBV12-4	-	TRBJ1-5	-	CASSLGQHQPQHF	TGTGCCAGCAGTTTGGGGCAGCATCAGCCCCAGCATTTT
TRBV7-9	-	TRBJ1-2	-	CASSLTLMDSYGYTF	TGTGCCAGCAGCCTGACTCTGATGGACAGCTATGGCTACACCTTC
TRBV20-1	-	TRBJ2-1	TRBD2	CSARQATSGTDNEQFF	TGCAGTGCTAGACAAGCGACTAGCGGGACTGACAATGAGCAGTTCTTC
TRBV7-9	-	TRBJ2-5	-	CASSQYSKETQYF	TGTGCCAGCAGTCAATACTCGAAAGAGACCCAGTACTTC
TRBV7-2	-	TRBJ2-1	TRBD2	CASSFSGRVTYNEQFF	TGTGCCAGCAGCTTTAGCGGGAGGGTAACCTACAATGAGCAGTTCTTC